The rows below give T cell receptor beta chains drawn from one sample of a study of cytomegalovirus exposure and HLA in healthy donors. The repertoire was sequenced with immunoSEQ multiplex PCR; TCRdb's copy has only in-frame clones and lacks some. The sample contains 90,000 or so clones, less than 85% of which appear only once. Sample: PBMCs. These receptors were obtained from a man younger than 35 in good health and CMV-seropositive. The CDR3 runs from the conserved cysteine through the conserved F or W. Fields, in order: J gene, clone size, V gene, D gene, CDR3 protein, CDR3 DNA. D genes are given only for firm matches. Clone size is not always given. Where it is, it says once, few, many or a class for expanded clones.

J: TRBJ2-1; size: few; V: TRBV30; D: TRBD1; CDR3: CAWSVLQGVVF; DNA: TGTGCCTGGAGTGTACTTCAGGGGGTGGTCTTC
J: TRBJ1-1; size: NA; V: TRBV4-1; D: NA; CDR3: CASSQGLRAETEAFF; DNA: TGCGCCAGCAGCCAAGGGCTCAGGGCCGAAACTGAAGCTTTCTTT
J: TRBJ2-7; size: NA; V: TRBV5-1; D: TRBD2; CDR3: CASSLALSGSSSEQYF; DNA: TGCGCCAGCAGCTTGGCCCTAAGCGGGAGTTCCTCCGAGCAGTACTTC
J: TRBJ2-1; size: NA; V: TRBV6-4; D: TRBD2; CDR3: CASSDTTSGASNEQFF; DNA: TGTGCCAGCAGTGATACGACTAGCGGAGCCTCAAATGAGCAGTTCTTC
J: TRBJ2-7; size: NA; V: TRBV6-1; D: TRBD1; CDR3: CASSFRDRQYEQYF; DNA: TGTGCCAGCAGTTTCCGGGACAGACAGTACGAGCAGTACTTC
J: TRBJ2-5; size: NA; V: TRBV5-4; D: TRBD1; CDR3: CASRSPSDTGVGETQYF; DNA: TGTGCCAGCAGGTCCCCCTCCGATACAGGGGTGGGAGAGACCCAGTACTTC
J: TRBJ1-1; size: few; V: TRBV27; D: NA; CDR3: CASSRALMNTEAFF; DNA: TGTGCCAGCAGTCGAGCGCTCATGAACACTGAAGCTTTCTTT
J: TRBJ1-3; size: NA; V: TRBV7-9; D: NA; CDR3: CASSFPPSWRSGNTIYF; DNA: TGTGCCAGCAGCTTCCCCCCCTCATGGAGGAGCGGAAACACCATATATTTT
J: TRBJ1-5; size: NA; V: TRBV30; D: TRBD1; CDR3: CAWSRDRGYQPQHF; DNA: TGTGCCTGGAGCCGGGACAGGGGGTATCAGCCCCAGCATTTT
J: TRBJ1-2; size: NA; V: TRBV10-2; D: NA; CDR3: CASSDQRAGGYTF; DNA: TGCGCCAGCAGTGATCAGAGGGCGGGCGGCTACACCTTC
J: TRBJ2-1; size: NA; V: TRBV28; D: TRBD2; CDR3: CASSLSGSLERNEQFF; DNA: TGTGCCAGCAGCCTTAGCGGGAGTCTCGAGAGGAATGAGCAGTTCTTC
J: TRBJ1-2; size: few; V: TRBV25-1; D: NA; CDR3: CASCGQFYGYTF; DNA: TGTGCCAGCTGCGGCCAGTTCTATGGCTACACCTTC
J: TRBJ1-2; size: NA; V: TRBV19; D: TRBD1; CDR3: CASSAQDRVYIGYTF; DNA: TGTGCCAGTAGTGCCCAGGACAGGGTTTATATTGGCTACACCTTC
J: TRBJ2-5; size: NA; V: TRBV2; D: TRBD2; CDR3: CASSGAGGGKETQYF; DNA: TGTGCCAGCTCGGGCGCGGGAGGTGGGAAAGAGACCCAGTACTTC
J: TRBJ2-7; size: NA; V: TRBV5-1; D: TRBD2; CDR3: CASSVTSGTGYEQYF; DNA: TGCGCCAGCAGCGTTACTAGCGGGACAGGCTACGAGCAGTACTTC
J: TRBJ2-3; size: NA; V: TRBV4-1; D: TRBD2; CDR3: CASSHAGTSYSITDTQYF; DNA: TGCGCCAGCAGCCACGCCGGGACTAGCTACTCCATCACAGATACGCAGTATTTT
J: TRBJ1-1; size: NA; V: TRBV10-2; D: NA; CDR3: CASSGREGTEAFF; DNA: TGCGCCAGCAGTGGTCGGGAGGGCACTGAAGCTTTCTTT
J: TRBJ1-5; size: NA; V: TRBV9; D: NA; CDR3: CASSVWGGPQHF; DNA: TGTGCCAGCAGCGTCTGGGGGGGGCCCCAGCATTTT
J: TRBJ2-6; size: NA; V: TRBV9; D: NA; CDR3: CASSVGVGANVLTF; DNA: TGTGCCAGCAGCGTAGGAGTCGGGGCCAACGTCCTGACTTTC
J: TRBJ1-4; size: NA; V: TRBV18; D: TRBD1; CDR3: CASSPLQGGGNEKLFF; DNA: TGTGCCAGCTCACCACTGCAAGGGGGCGGAAATGAAAAACTGTTTTTT
J: TRBJ1-3; size: NA; V: TRBV10-2; D: TRBD1; CDR3: CASSEQGQGNTIYF; DNA: TGCGCCAGCAGTGAACAGGGGCAAGGAAACACCATATATTTT
J: TRBJ1-4; size: NA; V: TRBV4-1; D: TRBD1; CDR3: CASSLPGQGGEKLFF; DNA: TGCGCCAGCAGCCTCCCCGGACAGGGGGGTGAAAAACTGTTTTTT
J: TRBJ2-5; size: NA; V: TRBV28; D: TRBD2; CDR3: CASWKGSGGGQETQYF; DNA: TGTGCCAGTTGGAAGGGGAGCGGGGGGGGACAAGAGACCCAGTACTTC
J: TRBJ2-3; size: NA; V: TRBV7-6; D: TRBD1; CDR3: CASSSRWTGGFTDTQYF; DNA: TGTGCCAGCAGCTCCAGATGGACAGGGGGCTTCACAGATACGCAGTATTTT
J: TRBJ2-1; size: NA; V: TRBV6-4; D: TRBD2; CDR3: CASSVRLAGKNEQFF; DNA: TGTGCCAGCAGTGTCCGACTAGCGGGAAAGAATGAGCAGTTCTTC
J: TRBJ1-5; size: NA; V: TRBV2; D: NA; CDR3: CASREARQPQHF; DNA: TGTGCCAGCAGGGAAGCCAGGCAGCCCCAGCATTTT
J: TRBJ2-7; size: NA; V: TRBV4-2; D: NA; CDR3: CASSEEAVGLLAYEQYF; DNA: TGTGCCAGCAGCGAAGAGGCTGTCGGACTACTAGCCTACGAGCAGTACTTC
J: TRBJ1-5; size: NA; V: TRBV19; D: TRBD1; CDR3: CASSIGQGGNQPQHF; DNA: TGTGCCAGTAGTATAGGCCAGGGGGGCAATCAGCCCCAGCATTTT
J: TRBJ2-1; size: NA; V: TRBV6-5; D: TRBD2; CDR3: CASSYGAGVSDEQFF; DNA: TGTGCCAGCAGTTACGGAGCGGGAGTCTCAGATGAGCAGTTCTTC
J: TRBJ2-1; size: NA; V: TRBV30; D: NA; CDR3: CAWSVKGNSNEQFF; DNA: TGTGCCTGGAGTGTGAAGGGGAATAGCAATGAGCAGTTCTTC
J: TRBJ2-3; size: NA; V: TRBV5-1; D: NA; CDR3: CASSVGYIIRGSTDTQYF; DNA: TGCGCCAGCAGCGTCGGATACATTATTCGAGGTAGCACAGATACGCAGTATTTT
J: TRBJ2-6; size: once; V: TRBV5-4; D: TRBD1; CDR3: CASFGTGDFSGANVLTF; DNA: TGTGCCAGTTTTGGGACAGGGGACTTCTCTGGGGCCAACGTCCTGACTTTC
J: TRBJ2-3; size: NA; V: TRBV29-1; D: NA; CDR3: CSVEEEGVFGADTQYF; DNA: TGCAGCGTTGAAGAAGAGGGGGTATTTGGAGCAGATACGCAGTATTTT
J: TRBJ1-2; size: NA; V: TRBV18; D: NA; CDR3: CASSPLGAGESSYGYTF; DNA: TGTGCCAGCTCACCCCTGGGGGCAGGCGAGTCCTCTTATGGCTACACCTTC
J: TRBJ2-1; size: once; V: TRBV6-1; D: NA; CDR3: CASTLQAIYNEQFF; DNA: TGTGCCAGCACCTTGCAGGCCATCTACAATGAGCAGTTCTTC
J: TRBJ2-2; size: NA; V: TRBV5-4; D: NA; CDR3: CASSSLTGELFF; DNA: TGTGCCAGCAGCTCCCTGACCGGGGAGCTGTTTTTT
J: TRBJ2-7; size: NA; V: TRBV28; D: TRBD2; CDR3: CASSVAGATYEQYF; DNA: TGTGCCAGCAGCGTAGCGGGAGCAACCTACGAGCAGTACTTC
J: TRBJ1-3; size: NA; V: TRBV6-5; D: TRBD1; CDR3: CASSYRTGVGNTIYF; DNA: TGTGCCAGCAGTTACAGGACAGGGGTTGGAAACACCATATATTTT
J: TRBJ1-4; size: NA; V: TRBV5-1; D: TRBD1; CDR3: CASSWDRAGNEKLFF; DNA: TGCGCCAGCAGCTGGGACAGGGCCGGTAATGAAAAACTGTTTTTT
J: TRBJ2-7; size: NA; V: TRBV5-6; D: NA; CDR3: CASSLGTGEQYF; DNA: TGTGCCAGCAGCTTGGGTACAGGCGAGCAGTACTTC
J: TRBJ2-5; size: NA; V: TRBV2; D: NA; CDR3: CASSAGVTQETQYF; DNA: TGTGCCAGCAGTGCAGGGGTTACACAAGAGACCCAGTACTTC
J: TRBJ1-1; size: NA; V: TRBV28; D: NA; CDR3: CASSLRVGRSAEAFF; DNA: TGTGCCAGCAGTCTTCGGGTCGGCCGGAGCGCTGAAGCTTTCTTT
J: TRBJ1-4; size: NA; V: TRBV6-5; D: NA; CDR3: CASRANRRANEKLFF; DNA: TGTGCCAGCAGAGCCAACAGGAGGGCAAATGAAAAACTGTTTTTT
J: TRBJ2-1; size: NA; V: TRBV5-1; D: TRBD2; CDR3: CASSPGGSLEQFF; DNA: TGCGCCAGCAGCCCGGGGGGGTCCTTGGAGCAGTTCTTC
J: TRBJ1-5; size: few; V: TRBV5-1; D: NA; CDR3: CASSQSPSQPQHF; DNA: TGCGCCAGCAGCCAATCCCCTAGTCAGCCCCAGCATTTT
J: TRBJ2-1; size: NA; V: TRBV11-2; D: TRBD2; CDR3: CASSLPGGSSYNEQFF; DNA: TGTGCCAGCAGCTTACCGGGCGGGAGCTCCTACAATGAGCAGTTCTTC
J: TRBJ2-2; size: NA; V: TRBV6-1; D: TRBD1; CDR3: CASSDGTGVTGELFF; DNA: TGTGCCAGCAGTGACGGGACAGGGGTGACCGGGGAGCTGTTTTTT
J: TRBJ1-5; size: few; V: TRBV19; D: NA; CDR3: CASSLQSLSNQPQHF; DNA: TGTGCCAGTAGCTTACAGTCCCTTAGCAATCAGCCCCAGCATTTT
J: TRBJ2-5; size: NA; V: TRBV10-3; D: TRBD2; CDR3: CAISELSGGQETQYF; DNA: TGTGCCATCAGTGAGCTTTCGGGGGGTCAAGAGACCCAGTACTTC
J: TRBJ1-1; size: NA; V: TRBV7-3; D: TRBD1; CDR3: CASRWSGTGASTEAFF; DNA: TGTGCCAGCAGGTGGTCCGGGACAGGGGCGAGCACTGAAGCTTTCTTT
J: TRBJ2-3; size: NA; V: TRBV5-1; D: NA; CDR3: CASSQRVATSTDTQYF; DNA: TGCGCCAGCAGTCAGCGGGTTGCTACGAGCACAGATACGCAGTATTTT
J: TRBJ1-1; size: NA; V: TRBV27; D: NA; CDR3: CASSLWGRTEAFF; DNA: TGTGCCAGCAGTTTATGGGGGAGGACTGAAGCTTTCTTT
J: TRBJ1-1; size: few; V: TRBV6-5; D: TRBD1; CDR3: CASREPTGPNTEAFF; DNA: TGTGCCAGCAGGGAGCCGACAGGGCCCAACACTGAAGCTTTCTTT
J: TRBJ1-4; size: NA; V: TRBV5-6; D: NA; CDR3: CASSRVDSEKLFF; DNA: TGTGCCAGCAGCAGGGTAGACAGTGAAAAACTGTTTTTT
J: TRBJ1-2; size: NA; V: TRBV28; D: NA; CDR3: CASTGRDNYGYTF; DNA: TGTGCCAGCACCGGGAGGGATAACTATGGCTACACCTTC
J: TRBJ2-3; size: once; V: TRBV5-6; D: TRBD2; CDR3: CASSSGLAADTQYF; DNA: TGTGCCAGCAGCTCCGGACTAGCGGCAGATACGCAGTATTTT
J: TRBJ2-2; size: NA; V: TRBV9; D: NA; CDR3: CASSREGYTGELFF; DNA: TGTGCCAGCAGCCGAGAGGGCTACACCGGGGAGCTGTTTTTT
J: TRBJ1-1; size: few; V: TRBV19; D: NA; CDR3: CASSRGPGPAFF; DNA: TGTGCCAGTAGTAGGGGCCCCGGGCCAGCTTTCTTT
J: TRBJ2-1; size: NA; V: TRBV11-2; D: TRBD2; CDR3: CASSSPHAGVSDEQFF; DNA: TGTGCCAGCAGCTCCCCCCACGCGGGAGTATCGGATGAGCAGTTCTTC
J: TRBJ2-1; size: few; V: TRBV2; D: NA; CDR3: CASSENTYNEQFF; DNA: TGTGCCAGCAGTGAGAACACCTACAATGAGCAGTTCTTC